Shown below are 20 T cell receptor beta chains from a single sample sequenced in a study of OX40 agonist ivuxolimab in advanced cancers. Libraries were built with the immunoSEQ multiplex PCR assay. TCRdb's version of the immuneACCESS table is confined to in-frame rearrangements and falls short of the full clone set. An unresolved V gene accounts for under half of the shortfall where checked; the remainder is of unknown origin. The sample table lists 70,000 to 95,000 clones, about 93% of them with a count of one. Together, the top ten hold 1.1% of the sample. This material consisted of CD4+ or CD8+ T cells sorted from blood, taken in a trial of the OX40 agonist ivuxolimab. The receptors originated from an adult with an advanced solid tumor such as melanoma, head and neck, liver or kidney cancer.

The rearrangement links TRBV7-2 to TRBJ2-1, with 10 bases lining up with TRBD2. Germline V gene data show CDR1 as SGHTA and CDR2 as FQGNSA. This CDR3 contains 13 residues. Trimming took 8 bases from V and 8 from J; bases not matched to a gene: 6. The CDR3 loop reads CASLAGVSDEQFF. In DNA, the CDR3 is TGTGCCAGCCTAGCGGGAGTGTCCGATGAGCAGTTCTTC. Together with reference TRBV7-2 and TRBJ2-1, the CDR3 gives the full variable domain: GAGVSQSPSNKVTEKGKDVELRCDPISGHTALYWYRQSLGQGLEFLIYFQGNSAPDKSGLPSDRFSAERTGGSVSTLTIQRTQQEDSAVYLCASLAGVSDEQFFGPGTRLTVL.

This chain links TRBV5-1 with TRBJ1-5; no firm D call. Trimming stripped 1 base from V and 1 base from J, with 12 bases between. CDR1 is SGHRS and CDR2 is YFSETQ in the germline V gene. CDR3 length: 16 amino acids. DNA of the CDR3: TGCGCCAGCAGCTTGCTTGGGGTAGGGAGCAATCAGCCCCAGCATTTT. Translated, it gives CASSLLGVGSNQPQHF.

The chain links TRBV19 to TRBJ2-5; possibly TRBD1 or TRBD2 for D (5 bases each). The CDR3 consists of 15 residues. V lost 5 bases, J lost 1 base, and 14 bases lay in between. Germline CDR1 and CDR2: LNHDA and SQIVND (reference sequence). Here the CDR3 DNA reads TGTGCCAGTAGTTCAGGCGAGGGGAGCCAAGAGACCCAGTACTTC. Translating gives CASSSGEGSQETQYF.

The V gene is TRBV4-1, the J gene TRBJ1-6, with 9 bases identical to TRBD1. V trimming: 0 bases; J trimming: 11 bases; junction bases outside the gene matches: 11. In germline, CDR1 is MGHRA, CDR2 YSYEKL. This CDR3 has 17 amino acids. The CDR3 coding sequence is TGCGCCAGCAGCCAAGAACCCGACAGGGGGGGAAGAACACCCCTCCACTTT. Translating it yields CASSQEPDRGGRTPLHF.

The J gene is TRBJ2-1, the V gene TRBV27; 9 positions agree with TRBD2. The CDR3 has 17 residues. The ends lost 4 bases at V and 2 bases at J; junction bases unmatched: 9. CDR1 is MNHEY and CDR2 is SMNVEV in the germline V gene (reference sequence). CDR3 DNA: TGTGCCAGCAGTTCCAAAATAGCGGGAGAACCCTACAATGAGCAGTTCTTC. Protein: CASSSKIAGEPYNEQFF.

This chain links TRBV5-6 with TRBJ2-2, with TRBD1 matching over 10 bases. Germline-derived CDR1 and CDR2 are SGHDT and YYEEEE. The CDR3 consists of 16 residues. Unmatched junction bases numbered 6, after V lost 3 bases and J lost 4 bases. The CDR3 loop reads CASSSLTGGSTGELFF. CDR3 sequence (DNA): TGTGCCAGCAGCTCCCTGACAGGGGGCAGCACCGGGGAGCTGTTTTTT.

The CDR3 DNA reads TGTGCCAGCTCACCACCGTTCGGGCGCGGGAGCTCCTACAATGAGCAGTTCTTC. This encodes CASSPPFGRGSSYNEQFF. The chain combines TRBV18 with TRBJ2-1, with TRBD2 identical over 7 bases. Germline V gives CDR1 KGHSH, CDR2 LQKENI. The CDR3 loop spans 18 amino acids. The junction had 8 bases not matched to a gene; V was cut back by 0 bases and J by 0 bases.

V and J are TRBV5-4 and TRBJ2-1; the D is unclear. This CDR3 is built from 17 residues. V shed 0 bases and J shed 8 bases, with 21 bases lying between them. CDR1 and CDR2 from the germline V gene are SGHNT and YYREEE (reference sequence). Here the CDR3 reads CASSLGHFFYNDDEQFF. The CDR3 nucleotides read TGTGCCAGCAGCTTGGGGCATTTCTTCTACAATGACGATGAGCAGTTCTTC.

The chain links TRBV18 to TRBJ2-3; the D is unclear. This CDR3 has 18 amino acids. Trimming cost V 0 bases and J 1 base, with 17 bases left between them. Germline V gene lookup returns CDR1 KGHSH and CDR2 LQKENI. CDR3 nucleotides: TGTGCCAGCTCACCACCTCAAGTGGTAGGGCCCCGCACAGATACGCAGTATTTT. Protein: CASSPPQVVGPRTDTQYF.

The chain employs TRBV6-5 and TRBJ1-1; the match to TRBD1 covers 8 bases. V dropped 4 bases and J dropped 8; count of bases not matched to a gene: 6. Germline CDR1 and CDR2: MNHEY and SVGAGI. This CDR3 comprises 13 residues. CDR3 nucleotide sequence: TGTGCCAGCAGTTCGATTTACAGGGGGGAAGCTTTCTTT. It codes for CASSSIYRGEAFF.

The sample holds one count of this clone. The V gene is TRBV7-8, the J gene TRBJ2-2; no clear D. The CDR3 totals 13 residues. Trimming removed 1 base at V and 4 bases at J, with 4 bases between. The germline CDR1 and CDR2 sequences are SGHVS and FQNEAQ. DNA of the CDR3: TGTGCCAGCAGCTTAGAGGGCACCGGGGAGCTGTTTTTT. It encodes CASSLEGTGELFF.

The chain employs TRBV28 and TRBJ2-5, with D possibly TRBD1 on 6 matching bases. The V end lost 0 bases, the J end lost 2 bases, and 16 bases lay between the germline ends. The CDR3 contains 17 residues. The germline V gene encodes CDR1 MDHEN and CDR2 SYDVKM. The CDR3 region is CASSLWVGTKKQETQYF. The CDR3 nucleotides read TGTGCCAGCAGTTTATGGGTCGGGACAAAGAAACAAGAGACCCAGTACTTC.

V is TRBV28 and J is TRBJ2-7, with D possibly being TRBD2 (6 bases). Trimming took 5 bases from V and 6 from J, leaving 17 bases between them. Germline V CDR1 and CDR2: MDHEN, SYDVKM. This CDR3 is built from 14 residues. Here the CDR3 reads CASSLRARGGEQYF. CDR3 sequence (DNA): TGTGCCAGCAGTCTGCGGGCGCGGGGAGGCGAGCAGTACTTC.

This chain joins TRBV5-4 and TRBJ2-7; 10 bases are a match to TRBD2. The V gene end was trimmed by 4 bases and the J gene end by 5 bases; junction bases not matched to a gene: 6. The CDR3 spans 14 residues. From germline, CDR1 is SGHNT and CDR2 YYREEE (reference sequence). CDR3 DNA sequence: TGTGCCAGCAGCGGAGGTCTAGCGGGGGACGAGCAGTACTTC. This translates into CASSGGLAGDEQYF.

J is TRBJ1-4 and V is TRBV10-3; possible D gene TRBD1, 6 bases. V lost 8 bases to trimming and J lost 4 bases, with 14 bases between them. Germline CDR1 ENHRY, CDR2 SYGVKD. CDR3 length equals 14 residues. The CDR3: CAIGNRDHNEKLFF. CDR3 coding DNA: TGTGCCATCGGGAACAGGGACCATAATGAAAAACTGTTTTTT.

This clone was recorded only once. The rearrangement links TRBV5-1 to TRBJ2-1, with 8 bases that match TRBD1. Germline V gene data show CDR1 as SGHRS and CDR2 as YFSETQ. The length of the CDR3 is 15 residues. The ends lost 4 bases at V and 6 bases at J; junction bases unmatched: 9. The CDR3 DNA reads as TGCGCCAGCAGCCAACAGGGGGTCGGCGCCAATGAGCAGTTCTTC. It is translated as CASSQQGVGANEQFF.

The J gene is TRBJ1-6, the V gene TRBV11-3; D perhaps matches TRBD1 (6 bases). Per germline, CDR1 SGHNT and CDR2 YENEEA. The CDR3 consists of 13 residues. Trimming took off 5 bases at V and 9 bases at J, with 11 bases between the two ends. The DNA of the CDR3 is TGTGCCAGCAGCCAGGGGACGGGTTCACCCCTCCACTTT. It translates to CASSQGTGSPLHF.

The rearrangement joins TRBV5-1 to TRBJ2-1, with 10 bases that match TRBD2. The trim removed 2 bases at V and 0 bases at J, leaving 2 bases unmatched. This CDR3 is built from 16 residues. Germline assignment: CDR1 SGHRS and CDR2 YFSETQ. The CDR3 DNA reads TGCGCCAGCAGCTTTACTAGCGGGATCTCCTACAATGAGCAGTTCTTC. Amino acid sequence: CASSFTSGISYNEQFF. Full variable domain (missing parts from reference TRBV5-1 and TRBJ2-1): KAGVTQTPRYLIKTRGQQVTLSCSPISGHRSVSWYQQTPGQGLQFLFEYFSETQRNKGNFPGRFSGRQFSNSRSEMNVSTLELGDSALYLCASSFTSGISYNEQFFGPGTRLTVL.

V gene TRBV6-1 combines with J gene TRBJ2-3; D gene unclear. Germline values: CDR1 MNHNS, CDR2 SASEGT. This CDR3 spans 15 amino acids. The V end lost 0 bases, the J end lost 2 bases, and 9 bases lay between the germline ends. CDR3 amino acids: CASSEAVANTDTQYF. In nucleotides, the CDR3 is TGTGCCAGCAGTGAAGCTGTAGCTAACACAGATACGCAGTATTTT.

V and J are TRBV30 and TRBJ1-6, with D possibly being TRBD1 (5 bases). Trimming stripped 4 bases from V and 9 bases from J, with 13 bases between. CDR1 GTSNPN and CDR2 SVGIG come from the germline V gene (reference sequence). The CDR3 sequence is 13 residues long. The CDR3 spells CAWTRDLPSPLHF. The CDR3 region has the DNA TGTGCCTGGACCCGGGACCTTCCTTCACCCCTCCACTTT.